The present TCR beta chain was sequenced within a study of cytomegalovirus exposure and HLA in healthy donors. Primers: 60 Vbeta forward and 13 Jbeta reverse. TCRdb's table, derived via immunoSEQ multiplex PCR, lists solely in-frame clones and lacks some. The sample contains 140,000 to 150,000 clones, approximately 80% of which appear only once. The origin of this receptor is a woman in her sixties in good health and CMV-seropositive. Sequenced: PBMCs.

Here the CDR3 reads CASSLTGGTQPQHF. Written as DNA, the CDR3 is TGCGCCAGCAGCCTGACAGGGGGTACTCAGCCCCAGCATTTT. The rearrangement joins TRBV5-1 to TRBJ1-5, with 9 bases fitting TRBD1. Germline values: CDR1 SGHRS, CDR2 YFSETQ. The CDR3 totals 14 residues. Germline trimming cut 4 bases from V and 6 bases from J; bases unmatched to any gene: 5.